The 13 T cell receptor beta chains below all came from one sample that was sequenced in a study of shared clonotypes between healthy human individuals. CD45RO-negative, CCR7-positively selected cells formed the naive CD8 fraction, excluding terminally differentiated effector memory CD45RA+ cells. Sequencing was performed with immunoSEQ multiplex PCR; in TCRdb, only in-frame clones are kept and a portion is missing. The table has more than 2 million clones, about 95% seen once. The sequenced material came from naive CD8+ T cells sorted from blood. These receptors were taken from a young man in good health.

A single count supports this clone. The same CDR3 can be traced to other DNA sequences in this sample. The V and J genes are TRBV7-2 and TRBJ2-7; D gene uncertain. In germline, CDR1 is SGHTA, CDR2 FQGNSA. The CDR3 is 13 residues long. The germline V and J ends were trimmed by 5 bases and 3 bases, with 11 bases remaining between them. Here the CDR3 reads CASSQGPLYEQYF. The DNA of the CDR3 is TGTGCCAGCAGCCAAGGGCCTCTCTACGAGCAGTACTTC. Looking up the rest from reference TRBV7-2 and TRBJ2-7 gives the full variable domain: GAGVSQSPSNKVTEKGKDVELRCDPISGHTALYWYRQSLGQGLEFLIYFQGNSAPDKSGLPSDRFSAERTGGSVSTLTIQRTQQEDSAVYLCASSQGPLYEQYFGPGTRLTVT.

V usage is TRBV7-6 and J usage is TRBJ2-2, with 11 bases identical to TRBD2. The CDR3 consists of 17 residues. V shed 1 base, J shed 6 bases, and the junction held 7 bases outside the gene matches. Germline V lookup: CDR1 SGHVS, CDR2 FNYEAQ. CDR3 sequence reads: CASSLDLAGGRAGELFF. CDR3 sequence (DNA): TGTGCCAGCAGCTTAGACCTAGCGGGAGGTAGGGCCGGGGAGCTGTTTTTT.

The V gene is TRBV5-8, the J gene TRBJ1-3; unclear D gene. Germline V CDR1 and CDR2: SGHTS, YDEGEE. The CDR3 contains 13 residues. Trimming took 2 bases from V and 11 from J, leaving 14 bases between them. The CDR3: CASSLLDTAAIYF. DNA of the CDR3: TGTGCCAGCAGCTTACTAGACACTGCCGCCATATATTTT.

CDR3 DNA: TGCGCCAGCAGCCCCACAGAAAAACCCTATGGCTACACCTTC. It codes for CASSPTEKPYGYTF. The chain recombines TRBV5-1 with TRBJ1-2; no clear D. V was pared by 4 bases and J by 4 bases, with 14 bases between. Germline V gene data show CDR1 as SGHRS and CDR2 as YFSETQ. The CDR3 loop spans 14 amino acids.

The rearrangement joins TRBV7-6 to TRBJ2-7, with 7 bases lining up with TRBD2. The V gene end was trimmed by 8 bases and the J gene end by 6 bases; junction bases not matched to a gene: 10. From germline, CDR1 is SGHVS and CDR2 FNYEAQ. The CDR3 spans 13 residues. CDR3 region: CASLPGEGGEQYF. For the CDR3, the DNA is TGTGCCAGCCTCCCCGGGGAGGGCGGCGAGCAGTACTTC.

This chain joins TRBV7-9 and TRBJ1-1; no definite D call. This CDR3 is 16 amino acids long. Germline assignment: CDR1 SEHNR and CDR2 FQNEAQ (reference sequence). The ends were cut back, 5 bases at V and 1 base at J, with 17 bases in the middle. CDR3 in DNA: TGTGCCAGCAGCCGCCTTTATGTTACGGAGAACACTGAAGCTTTCTTT. Encoded protein: CASSRLYVTENTEAFF.

V is TRBV7-9 and J is TRBJ2-1; D may be TRBD2 (6 bases). V lost 1 base and J 2 bases, leaving 12 bases between the germline ends. Germline-derived CDR1 and CDR2 are SEHNR and FQNEAQ (reference sequence). This CDR3 is built from 16 residues. This chain's CDR3 is CASSLVGGATYNEQFF. As DNA, the CDR3 is TGTGCCAGCAGCTTAGTGGGCGGGGCTACCTACAATGAGCAGTTCTTC.

This chain joins TRBV13 and TRBJ2-7; TRBD2 agrees at 7 bases. This CDR3 is 15 amino acids long. Losses at the gene ends were 3 bases for V and 6 bases for J; bases not matched to a gene: 11. From germline, CDR1 is PRHDT and CDR2 FYEKMQ (reference sequence). The CDR3 nucleotides are TGTGCCAGCAGCTTGGGCACGGTGCCGGGAGGCGAGCAGTACTTC. Amino acids: CASSLGTVPGGEQYF.

Remarks on this clone: Other nucleotide sequences in the sample specify the same CDR3. The rearrangement joins TRBV7-9 to TRBJ2-7, with D unclear. CDR3 length: 12 amino acids. CDR1 SEHNR and CDR2 FQNEAQ come from the germline V gene (reference sequence). V was pared by 1 base and J by 4 bases, with 5 bases between. CDR3 DNA sequence: TGTGCCAGCAGCTTAGTAGGGTACGAGCAGTACTTC. Amino acid sequence: CASSLVGYEQYF.

J is TRBJ2-5 and V is TRBV5-1; D uncertain. The germline V gene has CDR1 SGHRS and CDR2 YFSETQ. This CDR3 comprises 14 residues. The V end was cut by 0 bases, the J end by 2 bases, with 8 bases between. CDR3 amino acids: CASSLVYEQETQYF. The DNA of the CDR3 is TGCGCCAGCAGCTTGGTATATGAACAAGAGACCCAGTACTTC.

The chain employs TRBV6-1 and TRBJ2-2; D is ambiguous. The CDR3 consists of 13 residues. Trimming stripped 7 bases from V and 5 bases from J, with 11 bases between. CDR1 and CDR2 (germline): MNHNS, SASEGT. CDR3 in DNA: TGTGCCAGCATGACCTCTCGAACCGGGGAGCTGTTTTTT. This encodes CASMTSRTGELFF.

Details on this clone: Other DNA sequences within the sample encode an identical CDR3. The V and J genes are TRBV9 and TRBJ2-1, with 11 bases lining up with TRBD2. V lost 3 bases, J lost 6 bases, and 5 bases stayed unmatched. The germline V gene has CDR1 SGDLS and CDR2 YYNGEE. The CDR3 consists of 15 residues. This CDR3 is CASSGLAGGPNEQFF. The CDR3, as DNA: TGTGCCAGCAGCGGTCTAGCGGGAGGCCCCAATGAGCAGTTCTTC. Combining the CDR3 with reference TRBV9 and TRBJ2-1 gives the whole variable domain DSGVTQTPKHLITATGQRVTLRCSPRSGDLSVYWYQQSLDQGLQFLIQYYNGEERAKGNILERFSAQQFPDLHSELNLSSLELGDSALYFCASSGLAGGPNEQFFGPGTRLTVL.

With respect to this clone: Other DNA sequences of this sample code for an identical CDR3. The V and J genes are TRBV6-5 and TRBJ2-1, with 14 nucleotides matching TRBD2. The germline gives CDR1 MNHEY, CDR2 SVGAGI. The V gene end was trimmed by 9 bases and the J gene end by 8 bases; junction bases not matched to a gene: 3. The CDR3 is 13 amino acids. The CDR3 reads CASGTSGSDEQFF. The CDR3 DNA reads as TGTGCCAGTGGGACTAGCGGGAGCGATGAGCAGTTCTTC.